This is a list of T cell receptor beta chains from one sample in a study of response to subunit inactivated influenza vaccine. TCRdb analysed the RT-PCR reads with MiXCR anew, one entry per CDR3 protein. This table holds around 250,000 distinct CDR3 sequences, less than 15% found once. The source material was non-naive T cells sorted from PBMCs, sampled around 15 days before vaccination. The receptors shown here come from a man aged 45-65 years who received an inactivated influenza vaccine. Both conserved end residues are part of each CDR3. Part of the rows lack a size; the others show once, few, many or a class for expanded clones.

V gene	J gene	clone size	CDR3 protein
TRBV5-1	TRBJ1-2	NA	CASSFGFFNPGRTNYGYTF
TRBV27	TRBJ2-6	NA	CASSSSAGGHGANVLTF
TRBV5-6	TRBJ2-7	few	CASSLASGGHEQYF
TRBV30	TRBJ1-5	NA	CAWSEGLHGQPQHF
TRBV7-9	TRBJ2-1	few	CASRGGQGVNEQFF
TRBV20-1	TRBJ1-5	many	CSARAGDQPQHF
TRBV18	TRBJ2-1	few	CASSPSWGAYNEQFF
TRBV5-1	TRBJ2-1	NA	CASSSDTGGVQFF
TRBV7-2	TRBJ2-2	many	CASSLNSGGPGELFF
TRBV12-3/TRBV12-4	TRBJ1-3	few	CASSGWPRLEGNTIYF
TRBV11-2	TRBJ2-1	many	CASSFSGRGEQFF
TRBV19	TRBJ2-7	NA	CASGYRDSYEQYF
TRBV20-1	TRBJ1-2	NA	CSATRSGQGADYGYTF
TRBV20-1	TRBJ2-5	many	CSAPRQGVVTQYF
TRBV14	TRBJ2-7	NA	CASSQANHYEQYF
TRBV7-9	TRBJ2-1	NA	CASSLDGGDYNGQFF
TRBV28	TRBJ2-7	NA	CASTPGRDEQYF
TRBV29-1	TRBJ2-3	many	CSVEDAGTSTDTQYF
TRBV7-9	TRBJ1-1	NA	CASSGVLGVNTEAFF
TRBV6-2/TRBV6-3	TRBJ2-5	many	CASTQGGETQYF
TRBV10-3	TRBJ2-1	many	CAISEEGGRWDEQFF
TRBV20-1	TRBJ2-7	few	CSAHGQGQNSYEQYF
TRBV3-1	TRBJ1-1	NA	CASSQIRGEAFF
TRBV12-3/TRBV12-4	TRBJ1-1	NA	CASSLTGNGEAFF
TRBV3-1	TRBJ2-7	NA	CASSQEGRASSYEQYF
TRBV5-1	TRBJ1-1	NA	CASSLEQGHSEAFF
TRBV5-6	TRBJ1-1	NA	CASTHGQGDTEAFF
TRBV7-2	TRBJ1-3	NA	CASSRIELSGNTIYF
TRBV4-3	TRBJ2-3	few	CASSSGLHTDTQYF
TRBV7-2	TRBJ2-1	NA	CASSPLAGTFNEQFF
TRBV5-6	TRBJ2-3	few	CASSFSRESQIRSETQYF
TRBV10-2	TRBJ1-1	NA	CASLDGHMNTEAFF
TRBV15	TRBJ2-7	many	CATSSIQKLAAEQYF
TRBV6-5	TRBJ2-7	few	CASSYSIPRQSYEQYF
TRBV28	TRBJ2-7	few	CASNAAGTGVQYF
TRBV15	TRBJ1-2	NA	CATRPRSPGSMGYGYTF
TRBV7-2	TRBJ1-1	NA	CASSLMGRTEAFF
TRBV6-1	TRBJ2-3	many	CASRRTGSTDTQYF
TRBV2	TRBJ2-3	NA	CASKSGGVDTQYF
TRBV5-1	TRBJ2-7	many	CASKGEYEQYF
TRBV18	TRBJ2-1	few	CASSPGLAGTGEQFF
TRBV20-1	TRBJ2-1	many	CSARDTGGLGYNEQFF